These 21 T cell receptor beta chains came from one sample sequenced in a study of blood T cells in healthy people across ages. PCR was performed a second time for roughly 7 to 12 cycles using a sample-barcoded 5' primer and a J-beta primer mix. TCRdb processed the 5' RACE reads anew with MiXCR; each CDR3 protein has one entry. This sample has roughly 1,300,000 distinct CDR3 sequences, with approximately 63% found just once. Sample: blood. The source of these receptors is a man between 18 and 29 years old in good health.

The genes are TRBV4-1 and TRBJ2-7; TRBD2 matches at 7 bases. In germline, CDR1 is MGHRA, CDR2 YSYEKL. The CDR3 consists of 14 residues. The junction had 4 bases not matched to a gene; V was cut back by 2 bases and J by 3 bases. The CDR3 reads CASSQQAGNYEQYF. The CDR3 DNA follows: TGCGCCAGCAGCCAACAAGCGGGGAACTACGAGCAGTACTTC.

The chain uses TRBV6-5 and TRBJ2-4; the match to TRBD2 covers 8 bases. J gave up 2 bases and V 2 bases, and 8 bases lay outside the gene matches. The CDR3 consists of 17 residues. Germline CDR1 is MNHEY and CDR2 is SVGAGI. CDR3 DNA sequence: TGTGCCAGCAGTTACCTGAGCGGGGGTGGACCCAAAAACATTCAGTACTTC. As protein: CASSYLSGGGPKNIQYF.

This clonotype was recorded a few times. The chain recombines TRBV14 with TRBJ2-7; D is undetermined. The V end lost 2 bases, the J end lost 6 bases, and 11 bases lay between the germline ends. The CDR3 covers 13 residues. Looked up from germline, CDR1 is SGHDN and CDR2 is FVKESK. The CDR3 reads CASSQLSYSEQYF. CDR3 nucleotide sequence: TGTGCCAGCAGCCAACTTTCCTACTCCGAGCAGTACTTC.

This sequence joins TRBV20-1 and TRBJ2-7; D is ambiguous. The germline V gene has CDR1 DFQATT and CDR2 SNEGSKA (reference sequence). The CDR3 sequence is 11 residues long. V lost 3 bases to trimming and J lost 7 bases, with 10 bases between them. In DNA, the CDR3 is TGCAGTGCTAGCGCCGCGAGGGAGCAGTACTTC. It specifies CSASAAREQYF.

J is TRBJ1-1 and V is TRBV4-1, with D unclear. CDR3 size: 14 residues. Between the trimmed V and J ends, which lost 1 base and 1 base, there was a span of 7 bases. Per the germline V gene, CDR1 is MGHRA and CDR2 is YSYEKL. CDR3: CASSQVSRNTEAFF. The CDR3, as DNA: TGCGCCAGCAGCCAAGTCTCAAGGAACACTGAAGCTTTCTTT.

In this sample, this clonotype turned up a few times. The rearrangement joins TRBV12-3 or TRBV12-4 to TRBJ1-2; D remains unclear. The CDR3 is made up of 12 amino acids. The V gene lost 7 bases and the J gene lost 6 bases, with 12 bases spanning the gap. Written as DNA, the CDR3 is TGTGCCAGCACTCTTTTGGATAATGGCTACACCTTC. This gives the protein CASTLLDNGYTF.

The chain joins TRBV29-1 to TRBJ2-5, with unresolved D. The DNA end favors TRBJ2-7, so the J call may be wrong. The CDR3 totals 14 residues. CDR1 and CDR2 from the germline V gene are SQVTM and ANQGSEA. CDR3 residues: CSVDGVPHSGEQYF. In nucleotides, the CDR3 is TGCAGCGTTGATGGGGTGCCCCACTCTGGCGAGCAGTACTTC.

This clonotype was counted between two and nine times. The rearrangement joins TRBV20-1 to TRBJ2-5, with D unclear. Trimming stripped 3 bases from V and 5 bases from J, with 22 bases between. CDR3 length equals 16 residues. Germline CDR1 DFQATT, CDR2 SNEGSKA (reference sequence). The CDR3 bases are TGCAGTGCTAGGAATGTAGCAGGCTTAGTGGAGGAGACCCAGTACTTC. Its protein product is CSARNVAGLVEETQYF.

This clonotype appeared a few times. The gene calls are TRBV12-3 or TRBV12-4 and TRBJ2-3; 7 bases are a match to TRBD2. Unmatched junction bases numbered 10, after V lost 6 bases and J lost 1 base. The CDR3 has 16 residues. CDR3 sequence reads: CASSPQRDGRTDTQYF. DNA of the CDR3: TGTGCCAGCAGCCCGCAGCGGGACGGACGCACAGATACGCAGTATTTT.

V and J are TRBV5-1 and TRBJ1-6; a weak D match, TRBD1 (6 bases). The CDR3 consists of 15 residues. Germline loops: CDR1 SGHRS, CDR2 YFSETQ. The V gene lost 2 bases and the J gene lost 6 bases, with 12 bases spanning the gap. The CDR3 coding sequence is TGCGCCAGCAGCTTCCCGGACAGATCTAATTCACCCCTCCACTTT. The encoded protein is CASSFPDRSNSPLHF.

This sequence joins TRBV10-3 and TRBJ2-5, with D tentatively TRBD1 (6 bases). V lost 6 bases and J 4 bases, leaving 27 bases between the germline ends. Germline V gene lookup returns CDR1 ENHRY and CDR2 SYGVKD. The CDR3 runs to 18 residues. The CDR3 sequence is CAIRNSEWGTTGSETQYF. The CDR3 nucleotides are TGTGCCATCAGGAACAGTGAGTGGGGCACTACAGGGTCAGAGACCCAGTACTTC.

This clonotype was detected only once. The chain employs TRBV21-1 and TRBJ2-7. TRBV21-1 is a pseudogene locus. The CDR3 contains 17 residues. The CDR3 protein is CASSKACRTIGLHEQYF. CDR3 bases: TGTGCCAGCAGCAAAGCGTGCCGGACGATTGGTCTCCACGAGCAGTACTTC.

This clonotype was seen only a few times. The chain employs TRBV20-1 and TRBJ2-3; 9 bases match TRBD2. The CDR3 sequence is 14 residues long. CDR1 is DFQATT and CDR2 is SNEGSKA in the germline V gene (reference sequence). V lost 5 bases, J lost 2 bases, and 5 bases stayed unmatched. CDR3 sequence: CSARLAGITDTQYF. The CDR3 region has the DNA TGCAGTGCTCGGCTAGCGGGAATCACAGATACGCAGTATTTT.

The chain employs TRBV7-2 and TRBJ2-5; 9 nucleotides line up with TRBD2. From germline, CDR1 is SGHTA and CDR2 FQGNSA. The length of the CDR3 is 15 residues. The V and J ends lost 3 bases and 11 bases, in that order; junction bases with no gene match: 13. The CDR3 DNA reads as TGTGCCAGCAGCTTCGGGACTAGCCCGTCTAGGGAGCAGTACTTC. Protein sequence: CASSFGTSPSREQYF. The full variable domain, completed using reference TRBV7-2 and TRBJ2-5, is GAGVSQSPSNKVTEKGKDVELRCDPISGHTALYWYRQSLGQGLEFLIYFQGNSAPDKSGLPSDRFSAERTGGSVSTLTIQRTQQEDSAVYLCASSFGTSPSREQYFGPGTRLLVL.

This clonotype has only a few counts. This rearrangement joins TRBV5-1 to TRBJ2-1, with D possibly matching TRBD2 (5 bases). The CDR3 extends over 14 amino acids. Trimming removed 4 bases from V and 2 bases from J, with 10 bases in between. CDR1 and CDR2 from the germline V gene are SGHRS and YFSETQ. The CDR3 reads CASSRWRPYNEQFF. In DNA form, the CDR3 reads TGCGCCAGCAGCAGGTGGAGGCCCTACAATGAGCAGTTCTTC.

This clonotype was counted only a few times. V and J are TRBV5-1 and TRBJ2-7, with D perhaps assigned TRBD1 or TRBD2 (5 bases each). The CDR3 has 13 residues. The V end lost 0 bases, the J end lost 5 bases, and 9 bases lay between the germline ends. CDR1 and CDR2 from the germline V gene are SGHRS and YFSETQ. The CDR3, as DNA: TGCGCCAGCAGCTTGGCCGGGGCAGACGAGCAGTACTTC. Translated, it gives CASSLAGADEQYF.

This clonotype was found a few times. V and J are TRBV6-2 or TRBV6-3 and TRBJ2-1; 9 positions match TRBD2. Per the germline V gene, CDR1 is MNHEY and CDR2 is SVGEGT. Germline trimming cut 0 bases from V and 2 bases from J; bases unmatched to any gene: 8. The CDR3 is 18 amino acids. The CDR3 here is CASSYSVIKRGAYNEQFF. In DNA form, the CDR3 reads TGTGCCAGCAGTTACTCCGTGATCAAGCGGGGGGCCTACAATGAGCAGTTCTTC.

In nucleotides, the CDR3 is TGTGCCAGCAGTTTAGGAAGTACGGGACTAAGCACAGATACGCAGTATTTT. It translates to CASSLGSTGLSTDTQYF. The V gene is TRBV12-3 or TRBV12-4, the J gene TRBJ2-3; 7 positions match TRBD2. Trimming cost V 1 base and J 0 bases; bases outside gene matches: 7. The CDR3 is made up of 17 amino acids.

This chain links TRBV27 with TRBJ1-1, with D unresolved. V gave up 5 bases and J gave up 5 bases, with 15 bases separating them. This CDR3 comprises 14 residues. Per germline, CDR1 MNHEY and CDR2 SMNVEV (reference sequence). The CDR3 DNA sequence: TGTGCCAGCAGTCCACTCGAGGGAACGACTGAAGCTTTCTTT. This sequence encodes CASSPLEGTTEAFF.

This clonotype was found a few times. The rearrangement uses TRBV3-1 and TRBJ2-5; 7 bases line up with TRBD1. This CDR3 contains 16 residues. V was clipped by 1 base and J by 5 bases; unmatched bases: 10. Germline V gene sequence: CDR1 LGHDT, CDR2 YNNKEL (reference sequence). The CDR3, as DNA: TGTGCCAGCAGCCAAGCCCCCTTCGGGACAGACGAGACCCAGTACTTC. Translated, it gives CASSQAPFGTDETQYF.

CDR3 in amino acids: CASSLGRVPIEAFF. DNA for the CDR3: TGTGCCAGCAGCTTAGGTAGAGTTCCGATTGAAGCTTTCTTT. The chain links TRBV7-9 to TRBJ1-1; no clear D. This CDR3 is built from 14 residues. Germline CDR1 and CDR2: SEHNR and FQNEAQ (reference sequence). The germline V and J ends were trimmed by 1 base and 7 bases, with 13 bases remaining between them.